A selection of T cell receptor beta chains follows, all from one sample in a study of shared clonotypes between healthy human individuals. Repertoires were generated with immunoSEQ multiplex PCR, while TCRdb's copy carries only in-frame clones and drops some. This sample has under 2,500,000 clones, with approximately 96% found just once. The specimen sequenced was naive CD4+ T cells sorted from blood. These receptor sequences come from a man between 18 and 35 years old in good health. CDR3s include the opening cysteine and the closing phenylalanine or tryptophan. A D gene is named only where the DNA matches it firmly. Only some rows state a clone size, as once, few, many or a class for expanded clones.

once TRBJ1-3 TRBV7-8 TRBD1 TGTGCCAGCACCTGGATCGGACAGGGGAACTCTGGAAACACCATATATTTT CASTWIGQGNSGNTIYF
- TRBJ1-2 TRBV5-1 - TGCGCCAGCAGCCTTGTTCCAGTCGGGGCTCCGGGCTACACCTTC CASSLVPVGAPGYTF
- TRBJ2-3 TRBV7-9 TRBD2 TGTGCCAGCAGCTTTGGGGATGGGAGGGGAACTTTATTCACAGATACGCAGTATTTT CASSFGDGRGTLFTDTQYF
- TRBJ1-4 TRBV2 - TGTGCCAGCAGTCGGGACCTAGAAAAACTGTTTTTT CASSRDLEKLFF
- TRBJ1-4 TRBV2 - TGTGCCAGCAGTGTGGGCAGCGAGGTTGGAAAACTGTTTTTT CASSVGSEVGKLFF
- TRBJ1-1 TRBV5-4 TRBD1 TGTGCCAGCAGCTTCGGAGGGGGCTACACTGAAGCTTTCTTT CASSFGGGYTEAFF
- TRBJ1-1 TRBV5-4 - TGTGCCAGCAGCTTGGGAAGGCTTCTGAACACTGAAGCTTTCTTT CASSLGRLLNTEAFF
once TRBJ2-2 TRBV5-6 - TGTGCCAGCAGCTTGGTTGACGGACAGTACGCCGGGGAGCTGTTTTTT CASSLVDGQYAGELFF
- TRBJ1-5 TRBV6-1 - TGTGCCAGCAGTGACCCGGGCCAGACAACGTATAGCAATCAGCCCCAGCATTTT CASSDPGQTTYSNQPQHF
- TRBJ1-5 TRBV7-3 - TGTGCCAGCATCTGCCGCGGGGCTCCCATTCCCAATCAGCCCCAGCATTTT CASICRGAPIPNQPQHF
- TRBJ2-5 TRBV9 TRBD2 TGTGCCAGCAGCGTTGGCGGGAGGGGACAAGAGACCCAGTACTTC CASSVGGRGQETQYF
once TRBJ2-3 TRBV9 TRBD1 TGTGCCAGCAGCGCCGGACAGGTTTTGACAGATACGCAGTATTTT CASSAGQVLTDTQYF
- TRBJ2-3 TRBV7-2 TRBD2 TGTGCCAGCAGCCGCTCCGGGGGGGGCGAATATACGCAGTATTTT CASSRSGGGEYTQYF
once TRBJ1-3 TRBV9 - TGTGCCAGCAGCGACGGGAGGTCTGCTGGAAACACCATATATTTT CASSDGRSAGNTIYF
- TRBJ2-1 TRBV30 TRBD2 TGTGCCTCCTCGGCGGGAGGCACATACAATGAGCAGTTCTTC CASSAGGTYNEQFF
- TRBJ2-2 TRBV6-5 - TGTGCCAGCAGTTTTGAGAACACCGGGGAGCTGTTTTTT CASSFENTGELFF
- TRBJ1-2 TRBV5-6 - TGTGCCAGCAGCTTGGTTGGGAAGAACGAGGGCTACACCTTC CASSLVGKNEGYTF
- TRBJ2-7 TRBV6-5 TRBD2 TGTGCCAGCAGTTTCCACGGGACTAGCGGGAGGAGCGAGCAGTACTTC CASSFHGTSGRSEQYF
- TRBJ2-1 TRBV6-5 - TGTGCCCAAGAACCGATTTCCGGTAACGGCAATGAGCAGTTCTTC CAQEPISGNGNEQFF
- TRBJ1-4 TRBV6-1 - TGTGCCAGCAGCTCACAGGGAGGGACTAATGAAAAACTGTTTTTT CASSSQGGTNEKLFF
- TRBJ1-5 TRBV2 - TGTGCCAGCAGTGGACAGAGCAATCAGCCCCAGCATTTT CASSGQSNQPQHF
- TRBJ2-1 TRBV25-1 - TGTGCCAGCTTAGCGGTAACGGACAATGAGCAGTTCTTC CASLAVTDNEQFF
- TRBJ1-5 TRBV5-1 TRBD1 TGCGCCAGCAGCTTGGCGACAGGGGGCACTCAGCCCCAGCATTTT CASSLATGGTQPQHF
- TRBJ1-1 TRBV6-1 TRBD1 TGTGCCAGCAGTGAAGTGACAGGGGACACTGAAGCTTTCTTT CASSEVTGDTEAFF
- TRBJ1-4 TRBV6-6 - TGTGCCAGCGTCCGGGCGGGGGATAACGAAAAACTGTTTTTT CASVRAGDNEKLFF
- TRBJ1-1 TRBV6-6 - TGTGCCAGCAGTTTTCCAGAAGAAAACACTGAAGCTTTCTTT CASSFPEENTEAFF
- TRBJ1-1 TRBV5-4 - TGTGCCAGCAGCTTGGGAAGGGAGGGCACTGAAGCTTTCTTT CASSLGREGTEAFF
- TRBJ1-1 TRBV20-1 - TGCAGTGCTAGTGACACTGAAGCTTTCTTT CSASDTEAFF